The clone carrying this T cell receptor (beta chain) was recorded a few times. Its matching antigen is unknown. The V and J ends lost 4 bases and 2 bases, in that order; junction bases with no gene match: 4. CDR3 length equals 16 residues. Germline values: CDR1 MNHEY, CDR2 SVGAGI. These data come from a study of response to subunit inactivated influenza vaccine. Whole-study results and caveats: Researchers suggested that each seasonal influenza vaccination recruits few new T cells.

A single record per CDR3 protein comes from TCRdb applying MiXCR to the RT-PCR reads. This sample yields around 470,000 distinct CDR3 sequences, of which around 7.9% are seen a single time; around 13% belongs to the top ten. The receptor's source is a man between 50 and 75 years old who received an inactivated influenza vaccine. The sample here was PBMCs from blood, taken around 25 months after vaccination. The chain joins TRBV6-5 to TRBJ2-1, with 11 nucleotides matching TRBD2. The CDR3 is CASSSLAGATYNEQFF. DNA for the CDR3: TGTGCCAGCAGTTCACTAGCGGGGGCGACCTACAATGAGCAGTTCTTC.